One and the same sample provided the 11 T cell receptor beta chains below, sequenced in a study of blood T cell repertoires in COVID-19. Data came from immunoSEQ multiplex PCR; TCRdb stores just in-frame clones and leaves some out. The table has around 140,000 clones, 85% to 90% seen once; the top ten hold about 1.5%. The sequenced sample consisted of peripheral blood. The receptors come from a woman in her fifties or sixties with acute or convalescent COVID-19.

J is TRBJ1-6 and V is TRBV6-1; 12 bases align to TRBD1. The V gene's germline CDR1 is MNHNS and CDR2 SASEGT. The CDR3 is 14 amino acids. V lost 6 bases to trimming and J lost 9 bases; unmatched junction nucleotides: 3. The CDR3 sequence: CASSPGQGASPLHF. CDR3 sequence (DNA): TGTGCCAGCAGCCCGGGACAGGGGGCTTCACCCCTCCACTTT.

The chain combines TRBV2 with TRBJ1-5, with 8 bases identical to TRBD1. Germline V gives CDR1 SNHLY, CDR2 FYNNEI. CDR3 size: 15 residues. The V gene end was trimmed by 4 bases and the J gene end by 0 bases; junction bases not matched to a gene: 2. CDR3: CASSGQGNSNQPQHF. The CDR3 region has the DNA TGTGCCAGCAGTGGACAGGGGAATAGCAATCAGCCCCAGCATTTT.

The chain couples TRBV11-2 to TRBJ1-1, with D perhaps TRBD1 (5 bases). The germline V gene has CDR1 SGHAT and CDR2 FQNNGV. Trimming cost V 7 bases and J 1 base, with 13 bases left between them. CDR3 length: 14 amino acids. The CDR3 coding sequence is TGTGCCAGCACCAAAAACACAGGGAACACTGAAGCTTTCTTT. Translated: CASTKNTGNTEAFF.

V gene TRBV21-1 combines with J gene TRBJ2-2; TRBD1 was called by the table and not checked on the DNA. TRBV21-1 is tagged as a pseudogene. This CDR3 is built from 22 residues. CDR3 sequence reads: CASSKSWRGRTGGARGTGELFF. The CDR3 coding sequence is TGTGCCAGCAGCAAATCTTGGAGGGGAAGGACAGGGGGCGCCCGGGGCACCGGGGAGCTGTTTTTT.

V and J are TRBV28 and TRBJ1-5; 8 bases map to TRBD1. V lost 1 base, J lost 7 bases, and 6 bases stayed unmatched. Germline V gene lookup returns CDR1 MDHEN and CDR2 SYDVKM. There are 15 residues in the CDR3. The CDR3 DNA reads as TGTGCCAGCAGTTTATTTGGGACAGGCGGGCAGCCCCAGCATTTT. Its protein is CASSLFGTGGQPQHF.

The gene calls are TRBV11-2 and TRBJ2-1; 12 bases agree with TRBD2. This CDR3 region has 15 residues. J was trimmed by 2 bases and V by 5 bases; bases with no gene match: 1. Germline CDR1 SGHAT, CDR2 FQNNGV. This CDR3 is CASSRTSGTYNEQFF. CDR3 coding DNA: TGTGCCAGCAGCCGGACTAGCGGGACCTACAATGAGCAGTTCTTC.

A single count supports this clone. The J gene is TRBJ2-5, the V gene TRBV2, with a possible D match to TRBD2 (5 bases). The CDR3 consists of 12 residues. Germline CDR1 and CDR2: SNHLY and FYNNEI. V was shortened by 6 bases and J by 0 bases, with 5 bases between the two germline ends. This CDR3 is CASSGDQETQYF. CDR3 DNA: TGTGCCAGCAGCGGGGACCAAGAGACCCAGTACTTC.

V gene TRBV19 combines with J gene TRBJ1-5, with D possibly TRBD1 on 5 matching bases. With 5 bases removed from V and 4 bases from J, the gap between germline ends came to 15 bases. This CDR3 comprises 15 residues. Germline values: CDR1 LNHDA, CDR2 SQIVND (reference sequence). The CDR3 sequence is CASSSLWGGNQPQHF. CDR3 sequence (DNA): TGTGCCAGTAGTTCGCTTTGGGGGGGGAATCAGCCCCAGCATTTT.

This chain uses TRBV29-1 with TRBJ1-1; D not certain. Trimming removed 4 bases from V and 1 base from J, with 7 bases in between. Germline V gene sequence: CDR1 SQVTM, CDR2 ANQGSEA. The CDR3 sequence is 12 residues long. CDR3 sequence: CSVAHRNTEAFF. The DNA of the CDR3 is TGCAGCGTTGCCCACAGGAACACTGAAGCTTTCTTT.

This clone was picked up one time. Distinct nucleotide sequences in the sample also encode this CDR3. CDR3 nucleotide sequence: TGTGCCAGCAGCTCCAACGGCGGCTATGGCTACACCTTC. It encodes CASSSNGGYGYTF. The chain uses TRBV7-2 and TRBJ1-2, with D hard to call. The CDR3 has 13 residues. Germline CDR1 and CDR2: SGHTA and FQGNSA. V gave up 4 bases and J gave up 4 bases, with 10 bases separating them.

This chain joins TRBV3-1 (or the pseudogene TRBV3-2) and TRBJ2-4, with D perhaps matching TRBD2 (6 bases). The germline V gene encodes CDR1 LGHDT and CDR2 YNNKEL (reference sequence). CDR3 size: 14 residues. V dropped 4 bases and J dropped 5 bases, with 12 bases sitting between them. In DNA form, the CDR3 reads TGTGCCAGCAGCCGGAGAGGGGAGGAAAACATTCAGTACTTC. Amino acids: CASSRRGEENIQYF.